This T cell receptor (beta chain) came from a study of T cells in narcolepsy. Study-level findings and limits: HCRT-specific and TRIB2-specific autoreactive clonotypes appeared among same-patient CSF and blood CD4+ clonotypes.

The method was immunoSEQ multiplex PCR; TCRdb's version includes in-frame clones alone and lacks a portion of them. The sample lists fewer than 20,000 clones; about 85% were seen once. The CDR3 length is 13 residues. Looked up from germline, CDR1 is MNHNS and CDR2 is SASEGT. Comment on this clone: Antigen: not known. At one end, the junction sequence differs from germline, possibly due to a read error.

The source material was memory (CD45RA-) CD4+ T cells from blood. The TCR comes from a human donor in good health. The chain joins TRBV6-1 to TRBJ2-7; 8 bases align to TRBD1. The CDR3 sequence is CASKPGQGAEQGF. The CDR3, as DNA: TGTGCCAGCAAACCAGGGCAGGGGGCCGAGCAGGGCTTC.